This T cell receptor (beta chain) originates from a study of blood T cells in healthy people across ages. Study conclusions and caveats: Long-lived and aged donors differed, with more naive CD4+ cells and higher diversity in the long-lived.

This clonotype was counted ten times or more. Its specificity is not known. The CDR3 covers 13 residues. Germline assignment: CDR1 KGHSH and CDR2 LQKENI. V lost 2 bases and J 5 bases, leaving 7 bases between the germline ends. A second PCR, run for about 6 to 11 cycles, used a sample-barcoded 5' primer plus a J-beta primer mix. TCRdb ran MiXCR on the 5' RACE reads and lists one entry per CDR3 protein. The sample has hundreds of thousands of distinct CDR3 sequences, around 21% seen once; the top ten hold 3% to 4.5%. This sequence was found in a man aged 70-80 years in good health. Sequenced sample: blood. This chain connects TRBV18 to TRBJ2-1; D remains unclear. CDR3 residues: CASSPKRNNEQFF. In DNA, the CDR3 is TGTGCCAGCTCACCAAAGCGCAACAATGAGCAGTTCTTC. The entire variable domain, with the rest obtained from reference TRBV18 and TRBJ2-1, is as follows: NAGVMQNPRHLVRRRGQEARLRCSPMKGHSHVYWYRQLPEEGLKFMVYLQKENIIDESGMPKERFSAEFPKEGPSILRIQQVVRGDSAAYFCASSPKRNNEQFFGPGTRLTVL.